This entry features one T cell receptor (beta chain) sequence. What it binds is not known. Measured with immunoSEQ multiplex PCR; TCRdb has only the in-frame clones, and not every one. The sample includes some 96,000 clones, 80% to 95% of them seen just once. This sample stems from a study of graft-versus-host responses after intestinal transplantation. Study-wide results and caveats: Allografts of patients with graft-donor T cell macrochimerism showed high graft-versus-host to host-versus-graft clone ratios.

This CDR3 is 15 amino acids long. V was pared by 3 bases and J by 5 bases, with 5 bases of the junction left unmatched. Looked up from germline, CDR1 is MNHNS and CDR2 is SASEGT. The sequence was collected from a human patient who received an intestinal transplant, so some T cells may come from the graft donor. The gene calls are TRBV6-1 and TRBJ2-7, with 12 positions matching TRBD2. This sample comprised PBMCs, obtained approximately 420 days after intestinal transplant. The CDR3 loop is CASSELAGGGNEQYF. The CDR3 DNA reads TGTGCCAGCAGTGAGCTAGCGGGGGGGGGCAACGAGCAGTACTTC.